This T cell receptor (beta chain) was sequenced in a study of T cell repertoires in cytomegalovirus infection. General observations from the study: Carriers of CMV and the relevant HLA type were discriminated by public TCR beta frequency. Dominating the ex vivo response were TCR beta clonotypes that were CMV-specific and HLA-C-restricted.

This clonotype was counted only a few times. Its antigen is unidentified. TCRdb reanalysed the reads using MiXCR and keeps one entry per CDR3 protein. The profile covers about 150,000 distinct CDR3 sequences, with 15% to 20% appearing a single time and around a sixth taken by the ten largest. Sequencing was done on a sample of CD8+ T cells from PBMCs. This receptor was taken from a human donor in good health (CMV status not recorded). Some clones in this sample may be carry-over from other donors' samples.

CDR3 loop: CASSSYTGYGYTF. The CDR3 nucleotides read TGTGCCAGCAGTTCCTACACAGGGTATGGCTACACCTTC. The chain combines TRBV27 with TRBJ1-2, with a weak D call TRBD1 (6 bases). The CDR3 contains 13 residues. Germline CDR1 and CDR2: MNHEY and SMNVEV (reference sequence). Trimming pared 4 bases from V and 5 bases from J, leaving 11 bases between.